A selection of T cell receptor beta chains follows, all from one sample in a study of shared clonotypes between healthy human individuals. Libraries were prepared by immunoSEQ multiplex PCR; TCRdb keeps only in-frame clonotypes and omits some of them. The sample lists some 2.1 million clones, 90% to 95% occurring once. Specimen: naive CD8+ T cells from PBMCs. The source of these receptors is a man aged 18-30 years in good health. Some clones in this sample may be carry-over from other donors' samples. Each CDR3 is given with its conserved first and last residue. The D gene is left open where the match is weak. The size of a clone is reported for some rows only, either as once, few or many, or as a class for expanded clones.

>-|TRBV7-2|-|TRBJ1-1
TGTGCCAGCAGCAAGACACAGGGACTTCTGAACACTGAAGCTTTCTTT
CASSKTQGLLNTEAFF
>TRBD1|TRBV5-6|-|TRBJ1-1
TGTGCCAGCAACGGACAGGGGGCGACTGAAGCTTTCTTT
CASNGQGATEAFF
>TRBD1|TRBV11-2|-|TRBJ2-2
TGTGCCAGCAACGGACAGGACGCGAACACCGGGGAGCTGTTTTTT
CASNGQDANTGELFF
>-|TRBV7-9|-|TRBJ1-1
TGTGCCAGCAGCTACCGGGACGGAGGATGGGTCACTGAAGCTTTCTTT
CASSYRDGGWVTEAFF
>TRBD1|TRBV5-1|-|TRBJ1-1
TGCGCCAGCAGCTACAGACAGGGCGATCACACTGAAGCTTTCTTT
CASSYRQGDHTEAFF
>-|TRBV9|few|TRBJ1-1
TGTGCCAGCAGTCTTTCGGGAGGGAGGAACGAAGCTTTCTTT
CASSLSGGRNEAFF
>-|TRBV6-1|-|TRBJ1-3
TGTGCCAGCAGACCGATAGGGGTCGGAAACACCATATATTTT
CASRPIGVGNTIYF
>-|TRBV6-5|-|TRBJ2-1
TGTGCCAGCAGTTACAGCTCCTACAATGAGCAGTTCTTC
CASSYSSYNEQFF
>-|TRBV5-5|once|TRBJ1-1
TGTGCCAGCAGCTTTACAGGGCTGCCTGAAGCTTTCTTT
CASSFTGLPEAFF
>-|TRBV15|once|TRBJ2-1
TGTGCCACCAGCAGAGACCCCCCCCGGGGCGCCCAGAATGAGCAGTTCTTC
CATSRDPPRGAQNEQFF
>TRBD2|TRBV2|-|TRBJ2-7
TGTGCCAGCACCCTAGCGGGGAGCTACGAGCAGTACTTC
CASTLAGSYEQYF
>-|TRBV28|-|TRBJ1-1
TGTGCCAGCAGTTCCCACAGTTTGAACACTGAAGCTTTCTTT
CASSSHSLNTEAFF
>-|TRBV7-8|once|TRBJ2-5
TGTGCCAGCAGCTTAGCGAGGGCAGGTGGGGAGACCCAGTACTTC
CASSLARAGGETQYF